Each of the 30 T cell receptor beta chains below was sequenced from the same sample in a study of identical twins. Via MiXCR, TCRdb re-called the 5' RACE reads, giving one row per CDR3 protein. The sample has some 690,000 distinct CDR3 sequences; about 20% are singletons. These data were likewise used in another study, on T cells expressing NK-cell markers.

The sequencing sample was made of PBMCs. The source is a woman younger than 30 in good health.

The chain has TRBV21-1 and TRBJ2-7; no check of the table's D call, TRBD1, against the DNA was made. TRBV21-1 is designated a pseudogene. The CDR3 runs 14 residues. The CDR3 reads CASSKGQGLYEQYF. The CDR3 DNA follows: TGTGCCAGCAGCAAGGGACAGGGGTTGTACGAGCAGTACTTC.

This chain links TRBV12-3 or TRBV12-4 with TRBJ2-7; the D gene is possibly TRBD2 (6 bases). Trimming took 5 bases from V and 3 from J, leaving 14 bases between them. The CDR3 loop spans 14 amino acids. CDR3 loop: CASSPGLMYYEQYF. CDR3 bases: TGTGCCAGCAGTCCGGGACTTATGTACTACGAGCAGTACTTC.

The chain joins TRBV4-3 to TRBJ2-3; D is ambiguous. V lost 5 bases and J 1 base, leaving 10 bases between the germline ends. Germline-derived CDR1 and CDR2 are LGHNA and YSLEER. The length of the CDR3 is 14 residues. CDR3 amino acids: CASSTKPRTDTQYF. Here the CDR3 DNA reads TGCGCCAGCAGCACCAAACCTCGCACAGATACGCAGTATTTT.

This clonotype was detected a few times. The rearrangement links TRBV7-2 to TRBJ2-7, with a possible D match to TRBD2 (6 bases). The CDR3 is 14 residues long. Germline CDR1 reads SGHTA; CDR2 reads FQGNSA. The germline V and J ends were trimmed by 3 bases and 6 bases, with 15 bases remaining between them. The chain's CDR3 is CASSFYRKEGEQYF. DNA of the CDR3: TGTGCCAGCAGCTTCTACAGAAAGGAGGGCGAGCAGTACTTC.

This clonotype has a handful of counts. The chain combines TRBV5-1 with TRBJ2-7; 9 bases are a match to TRBD2. V shed 4 bases, J shed 2 bases, and the junction held 10 bases outside the gene matches. Germline loops: CDR1 SGHRS, CDR2 YFSETQ. This CDR3 has 16 amino acids. CDR3 in DNA: TGCGCCAGCAGCGCGGCTCCAGCGGGGGGTACCTACGAGCAGTACTTC. Residues: CASSAAPAGGTYEQYF.

The sample holds a few counts of this clonotype. V and J are TRBV19 and TRBJ1-2; possibly TRBD1 for D (5 bases). The V end was cut by 4 bases, the J end by 7 bases, with 13 bases between. Germline values: CDR1 LNHDA, CDR2 SQIVND (reference sequence). There are 13 residues in the CDR3. The CDR3 loop reads CASSSGGGLGYTF. CDR3 sequence (DNA): TGTGCCAGTAGTAGCGGCGGGGGACTTGGCTACACCTTC.

This clonotype was seen only a few times. This CDR3 reads CSASGTSGTAYNEQFF. The CDR3 bases are TGCAGTGCTAGCGGGACTAGCGGGACCGCGTACAATGAGCAGTTCTTC. The chain is built from TRBV20-1 and TRBJ2-1; TRBD2 matches 13 bases. Germline assignment: CDR1 DFQATT and CDR2 SNEGSKA (reference sequence). This CDR3 is built from 16 residues. With 3 bases clipped from V and 4 bases from J, the junction kept 6 bases outside the gene matches.

There are many counts of this clonotype. The chain recombines TRBV7-6 with TRBJ1-2; no clear D. The CDR3 has 14 residues. Trimming removed 5 bases at V and 0 bases at J, with 10 bases between. CDR1 and CDR2 (germline): SGHVS, FNYEAQ. The CDR3 DNA reads as TGTGCCAGCAGCCCCCAGACCGCTAACTATGGCTACACCTTC. This codes for CASSPQTANYGYTF.

The sample holds a few counts of this clonotype. The chain uses TRBV20-1 and TRBJ2-7; D possibly corresponds to TRBD2 (6 bases). Germline CDR1 and CDR2: DFQATT and SNEGSKA (reference sequence). The length of the CDR3 is 16 residues. The V and J ends lost 1 base and 5 bases respectively, with 21 bases between them. In DNA form, the CDR3 reads TGCAGTGCTAGAGTTCGCGGGAACAAACCCAGGGACGAGCAGTACTTC. This gives the protein CSARVRGNKPRDEQYF.

This clonotype has more than one count but fewer than ten. V gene TRBV21-1 combines with J gene TRBJ2-5; the D call in the table, TRBD1, was not verified against the DNA. TRBV21-1 is described as a pseudogene. The CDR3 consists of 13 residues. CDR3 DNA: TGTGCCAGCAGCATGACAGGGTTGAGGACCCAGTACTTC. Translation gives CASSMTGLRTQYF.

V gene TRBV9 combines with J gene TRBJ2-7; TRBD2 matches at 8 bases. The CDR3 has 15 amino acids. CDR1 is SGDLS, CDR2 YYNGEE, per germline. The junction had 6 bases not matched to a gene; V was cut back by 4 bases and J by 0 bases. In nucleotides, the CDR3 is TGTGCCAGCAGCACCAGCGGGAGTCTCTCCTACGAGCAGTACTTC. Amino acids: CASSTSGSLSYEQYF.

V usage is TRBV4-2 and J usage is TRBJ2-2; D not certain. V gave up 1 base and J gave up 1 base, with 7 bases separating them. In germline, CDR1 is LGHNA, CDR2 YNFKEQ. There are 15 residues in the CDR3. The CDR3 bases are TGTGCCAGCAGCCAAGTCCAGGAGAACACCGGGGAGCTGTTTTTT. Translating it yields CASSQVQENTGELFF.

A note on this clonotype: One end of the junction is discordant with germline, which a read error may explain. The V and J genes are TRBV7-6 and TRBJ1-1; D possibly corresponds to TRBD1 (6 bases). CDR1 SGHVS and CDR2 FNYEAQ come from the germline V gene. CDR3 length: 14 residues. CDR3 region: CASTLGGTNTEAFF. CDR3 DNA sequence: TGTGCCAGCACCTTAGGGGGGACTAACACTGAAGCTTTCTTT. The variable domain in full, completed from reference TRBV7-6 and TRBJ1-1, reads GAGVSQSPRYKVTKRGQDVALRCDPISGHVSLYWYRQALGQGPEFLTYFNYEAQQDKSGLPNDRFSAERPEGSISTLTIQRTEQRDSAMYRCASTLGGTNTEAFFGQGTRLTVV.

The genes are TRBV13 and TRBJ2-7; either TRBD1 or TRBD2 may supply D (6 bases each). V lost 5 bases and J lost 5, with 25 bases in between. CDR3 size: 17 residues. CDR1 and CDR2 from the germline V gene are PRHDT and FYEKMQ (reference sequence). The CDR3 region has the DNA TGTGCCAGCAGCCAAAACTCGGGGGCCCTCGCAGTCCACGAGCAGTACTTC. This translates into CASSQNSGALAVHEQYF.

This chain joins TRBV5-1 and TRBJ1-1; no reliable D call. The CDR3 has 13 amino acids. V lost 2 bases and J lost 5, with 10 bases in between. CDR1 and CDR2 from the germline V gene are SGHRS and YFSETQ. The CDR3 spells CASSFTVRTEAFF. The CDR3 DNA sequence: TGCGCCAGCAGCTTCACCGTGAGAACTGAAGCTTTCTTT.

The chain is built from TRBV5-3 and TRBJ2-4; 10 nucleotides agree with TRBD1. TRBV5-3 is an ORF, and what it does is uncertain. Germline trimming cut 0 bases from V and 0 bases from J; bases unmatched to any gene: 6. This CDR3 is built from 18 residues. CDR3 sequence reads: CARSLGDRGLLAKNIQYF. The CDR3 DNA reads as TGTGCCAGAAGCTTGGGTGACAGGGGGCTTTTAGCCAAAAACATTCAGTACTTC.

The V call is TRBV12-3 or TRBV12-4, the J call TRBJ2-2; D unclear. The CDR3 length is 13 residues. Between the trimmed V and J ends, which lost 3 bases and 1 base, there was a span of 3 bases. CDR3 coding DNA: TGTGCCAGCAGTTTTAAGAACACCGGGGAGCTGTTTTTT. It specifies CASSFKNTGELFF.

This clonotype has only a few counts. This chain connects TRBV7-9 to TRBJ2-7, with D possibly TRBD2 on 5 matching bases. The V gene lost 7 bases and the J gene lost 6 bases, with 13 bases spanning the gap. This CDR3 comprises 12 residues. Germline CDR1 and CDR2: SEHNR and FQNEAQ (reference sequence). The CDR3 sequence is CASKMSEGEQYF. The CDR3 DNA sequence: TGTGCCAGCAAAATGAGCGAGGGCGAGCAGTACTTC.

The rearrangement links TRBV19 to TRBJ2-1; D might be TRBD1 (5 bases). The CDR3 contains 17 residues. The V gene lost 4 bases and the J gene lost 1 base, with 17 bases spanning the gap. Looked up from germline, CDR1 is LNHDA and CDR2 is SQIVND (reference sequence). CDR3 loop: CASSTKAGYRSYNEQFF. CDR3 bases: TGTGCCAGTAGTACCAAAGCAGGGTATAGATCCTACAATGAGCAGTTCTTC.

This CDR3 is CASSQLVGEQFF. CDR3 DNA: TGTGCCAGCAGTCAGTTAGTGGGTGAGCAGTTCTTC. This chain joins TRBV28 and TRBJ2-1, with D unresolved. Germline lookup yields CDR1 MDHEN and CDR2 SYDVKM. V was clipped by 5 bases and J by 9 bases, with 11 bases between them. This CDR3 region has 12 residues.

This clonotype was picked up a small number of times. The CDR3 here is CSARDRQATKEGKNIQYF. DNA for the CDR3: TGCAGTGCTAGAGACCGACAGGCTACTAAAGAGGGGAAAAACATTCAGTACTTC. This chain links TRBV20-1 with TRBJ2-4; D is possibly TRBD1 (6 bases). V gave up 0 bases and J gave up 4 bases, with 22 bases separating them. The germline CDR1 and CDR2 sequences are DFQATT and SNEGSKA (reference sequence). The CDR3 covers 18 residues.

Concerning this clonotype: No conserved phenylalanine or tryptophan ends this CDR3, so it is likely a read error. The V and J genes are TRBV5-6 and TRBJ2-7; either TRBD1 or TRBD2 may supply D (5 bases each). This CDR3 spans 15 amino acids. Germline CDR1 reads SGHDT; CDR2 reads YYEEEE. V gave up 4 bases and J gave up 4 bases, with 18 bases separating them. As DNA, the CDR3 is TGTGCCAGCAGCGGGGGACCGACTATAGATTACGAGCAGTACATC. Translating it yields CASSGGPTIDYEQYI.

This clonotype has a handful of counts. The gene calls are TRBV7-8 and TRBJ2-5, with D possibly TRBD1 on 5 matching bases. V shed 5 bases and J shed 5 bases, with 15 bases lying between them. CDR1 is SGHVS, CDR2 FQNEAQ, per germline. CDR3 length: 14 amino acids. This chain's CDR3 is CASSPPGRLETQYF. CDR3 nucleotides: TGTGCCAGCAGCCCCCCAGGGCGTCTGGAGACCCAGTACTTC. Filled out from reference TRBV7-8 and TRBJ2-5, the complete variable domain reads GAGVSQSPRYKVAKRGQDVALRCDPISGHVSLFWYQQALGQGPEFLTYFQNEAQLDKSGLPSDRFFAERPEGSVSTLKIQRTQQEDSAVYLCASSPPGRLETQYFGPGTRLLVL.

This clonotype was seen more than once but under ten times. This sequence joins TRBV12-3 or TRBV12-4 and TRBJ1-2; D call uncertain. V lost 6 bases, J lost 7 bases, and 18 bases lay in between. The length of the CDR3 is 14 residues. In nucleotides, the CDR3 is TGTGCCAGCAGGTCTCAATCCACGGTGGCTGGCTACACCTTC. Its translation: CASRSQSTVAGYTF.

This clonotype has just a few counts. The V call is TRBV20-1, the J call TRBJ2-3; 11 bases agree with TRBD2. The CDR3 runs to 15 residues. V lost 6 bases and J lost 3; bases outside the gene matches: 8. Germline V gene lookup returns CDR1 DFQATT and CDR2 SNEGSKA (reference sequence). This chain's CDR3 is CSARPTSGRTDTQYF. The CDR3 bases are TGCAGTGCCCGTCCTACTAGCGGGAGAACAGATACGCAGTATTTT.

This chain uses TRBV14 with TRBJ2-1; the D is unclear. The germline gives CDR1 SGHDN, CDR2 FVKESK. The CDR3 runs to 14 residues. Trimming pared 2 bases from V and 0 bases from J, leaving 5 bases between. CDR3 protein: CASSQSISYNEQFF. DNA for the CDR3: TGTGCCAGCAGCCAATCGATCTCCTACAATGAGCAGTTCTTC.

This rearrangement joins TRBV7-9 to TRBJ2-1; tentatively, D is TRBD2 (6 bases). Trimming pared 6 bases from V and 9 bases from J, leaving 18 bases between. Germline V gene sequence: CDR1 SEHNR, CDR2 FQNEAQ (reference sequence). The CDR3 covers 14 residues. CDR3 coding DNA: TGTGCCAGCAGTTTGCTCGTCGCGGGAACTGAGCAGTTCTTC. Its protein is CASSLLVAGTEQFF. Drawing the rest from reference TRBV7-9 and TRBJ2-1, the complete variable domain is DTGVSQNPRHKITKRGQNVTFRCDPISEHNRLYWYRQTLGQGPEFLTYFQNEAQLEKSRLLSDRFSAERPKGSFSTLEIQRTEQGDSAMYLCASSLLVAGTEQFFGPGTRLTVL.

The chain is built from TRBV6-5 and TRBJ1-2, with 9 bases fitting TRBD1. From germline, CDR1 is MNHEY and CDR2 SVGAGI. J lost 3 bases, V lost 1 base, and 9 bases had no gene match. CDR3 length: 17 amino acids. The CDR3 region is CASSYWPLDRGDYGYTF. The DNA of the CDR3 is TGTGCCAGCAGTTACTGGCCGCTTGACAGGGGGGACTATGGCTACACCTTC.

The rearrangement joins TRBV2 to TRBJ2-5; tentative D call: TRBD2 (6 bases). The germline V and J ends were trimmed by 1 base and 5 bases, with 11 bases remaining between them. The CDR3 covers 14 residues. In germline, CDR1 is SNHLY, CDR2 FYNNEI. CDR3 residues: CASSEGLASETQYF. For the CDR3, the DNA is TGTGCCAGCAGTGAAGGGCTAGCGAGCGAGACCCAGTACTTC. The full variable domain, its missing parts supplied by reference TRBV2 and TRBJ2-5, is EPEVTQTPSHQVTQMGQEVILRCVPISNHLYFYWYRQILGQKVEFLVSFYNNEISEKSEIFDDQFSVERPDGSNFTLKIRSTKLEDSAMYFCASSEGLASETQYFGPGTRLLVL.

This clonotype is a singleton in its sample. The chain carries TRBV3-1 and TRBJ2-3; 9 bases line up with TRBD1. The CDR3 runs 17 residues. Germline V gene sequence: CDR1 LGHDT, CDR2 YNNKEL (reference sequence). Unmatched junction bases numbered 14, after V lost 4 bases and J lost 6 bases. CDR3 in DNA: TGTGCCAGCAGCCCCCTTCCCCCGGGACAGGGTATCGATACGCAGTATTTT. This translates into CASSPLPPGQGIDTQYF.